These 28 T cell receptor beta chains were sequenced from one sample in a study of response to subunit inactivated influenza vaccine. TCRdb redid the calling of the RT-PCR reads with MiXCR, one entry per CDR3 protein. The sample includes 560,000 or so distinct CDR3 sequences, 7.6% of them seen just once. The source material was PBMCs from blood, sampled less than 30 months after vaccination. The receptors originated from a man between 50 and 69 years old who received an inactivated influenza vaccine.

The V gene is TRBV6-2 or TRBV6-3, the J gene TRBJ2-1, with 11 positions matching TRBD2. V lost 2 bases and J lost 7; bases outside the gene matches: 10. Germline CDR1 and CDR2: MNHEY and SVGEGT. The CDR3 length is 17 residues. The CDR3 DNA follows: TGTGCCAGCAGTTACCGTTCTCCGGGACTAGCGGTGAATGAGCAGTTCTTC. Amino acids: CASSYRSPGLAVNEQFF.

The chain links TRBV2 to TRBJ2-2, with D perhaps assigned TRBD1 or TRBD2 (5 bases each). This CDR3 is 18 amino acids long. V lost 2 bases, J lost 5 bases, and 21 bases lay in between. Germline-derived CDR1 and CDR2 are SNHLY and FYNNEI. The CDR3 loop reads CASSESRIPGGSTGELFF. In DNA form, the CDR3 reads TGTGCCAGCAGTGAAAGCCGAATACCTGGGGGATCAACCGGGGAGCTGTTTTTT.

This clonotype occurred many times. V usage is TRBV7-9 and J usage is TRBJ2-2, with D unclear. The CDR3 sequence is 10 residues long. Per germline, CDR1 SEHNR and CDR2 FQNEAQ (reference sequence). For the CDR3, the DNA is TGTGTCGTGGGAACCGGGGAGCTGTTTTTT. This translates into CVVGTGELFF.

V is TRBV5-6 and J is TRBJ2-5, with TRBD2 matching 14 bases. CDR3 length equals 16 residues. CDR1 and CDR2 from the germline V gene are SGHDT and YYEEEE. V lost 4 bases, J lost 1 base, and 3 bases stayed unmatched. This CDR3 is CASSKGLAGVQETQYF. For the CDR3, the DNA is TGTGCCAGCAGCAAGGGACTAGCGGGGGTCCAAGAGACCCAGTACTTC.

For this clonotype: The CDR3 end shows no conserved phenylalanine or tryptophan, and so a read error is likely. Written as DNA, the CDR3 is TGTGCCAGCAGCCCGCGTGATCTGAACAATGAGCAGTTCTAC. This codes for CASSPRDLNNEQFY. This rearrangement joins TRBV7-6 to TRBJ2-1; unclear D gene. The CDR3 is 14 amino acids. V was trimmed by 5 bases and J by 5 bases, leaving 13 bases between them. The germline CDR1 and CDR2 sequences are SGHVS and FNYEAQ.

This clonotype appeared many times. J is TRBJ2-1 and V is TRBV7-2, with 10 bases fitting TRBD2. The ends lost 5 bases at V and 9 bases at J; junction bases unmatched: 7. Germline V lookup: CDR1 SGHTA, CDR2 FQGNSA. CDR3 size: 14 residues. For the CDR3, the DNA is TGTGCCAGCAGCACGGGACTAGCGTTTGGTGAGCAGTTCTTC. Its translation: CASSTGLAFGEQFF.

The chain employs TRBV6-2 or TRBV6-3 and TRBJ2-7; 7 nucleotides line up with TRBD2. V was pared by 4 bases and J by 7 bases, with 13 bases of the junction left unmatched. The CDR3 totals 15 residues. Germline values: CDR1 MNHEY, CDR2 SVGEGT. The CDR3: CASSLGPGLPLEQYF. CDR3 sequence (DNA): TGTGCCAGCAGTTTAGGCCCGGGACTACCCTTGGAGCAGTACTTC.

Notes on this clonotype: A much larger clone is a single base away; this may be a read error. The genes are TRBV20-1 and TRBJ1-1; D remains unclear. The germline V and J ends were trimmed by 7 bases and 7 bases, with 19 bases remaining between them. CDR1 is DFQATT and CDR2 is SNEGSKA in the germline V gene (reference sequence). The CDR3 contains 13 residues. CDR3 coding DNA: TGCAGTGGACATACGCCTCTTATTAATGAAGCTTTCTTT. Its translation is CSGHTPLINEAFF.

This clonotype was counted between two and nine times. The chain recombines TRBV11-1 with TRBJ2-2; D could derive from TRBD1 or TRBD2 (5 bases each). V gave up 3 bases and J gave up 4 bases, with 9 bases separating them. This CDR3 contains 14 residues. CDR1 is SGHAT, CDR2 FQDESV, per germline (reference sequence). CDR3 in amino acids: CASSLTRGTGELFF. The CDR3 DNA sequence: TGTGCCAGCAGCTTGACGAGGGGCACCGGGGAGCTGTTTTTT.

This clonotype was picked up a small number of times. The J gene is TRBJ2-5, the V gene TRBV11-2; D not resolved. Germline-derived CDR1 and CDR2 are SGHAT and FQNNGV. The germline V and J ends were trimmed by 1 base and 2 bases, with 11 bases remaining between them. The CDR3 runs 15 residues. The CDR3 DNA follows: TGTGCCAGCAGCTTAGCTAGTATGGAGCAAGAGACCCAGTACTTC. It encodes CASSLASMEQETQYF.

In this sample, this clonotype turned up a few times. The rearrangement joins TRBV10-3 to TRBJ2-7; 8 bases fit TRBD1. The V and J ends lost 5 bases and 5 bases, in that order; junction bases with no gene match: 11. Germline V gene sequence: CDR1 ENHRY, CDR2 SYGVKD. The CDR3 is 15 residues long. CDR3 sequence reads: CAISSDRERAHEQYF. The CDR3 nucleotides are TGTGCCATCAGTTCGGACAGGGAGCGCGCCCACGAGCAGTACTTC.

The chain couples TRBV11-2 to TRBJ1-1; 12 bases map to TRBD1. The CDR3 is 18 residues long. In germline, CDR1 is SGHAT, CDR2 FQNNGV. The J segment lost 0 bases and the V segment lost 1 base, leaving 6 bases of the junction unmatched. The CDR3 DNA is TGTGCCAGCAGCTTAGTGGGACAGGGGGCGGCCTTGAACACTGAAGCTTTCTTT. It specifies CASSLVGQGAALNTEAFF.

The chain employs TRBV13 and TRBJ2-6, with unresolved D. The CDR3 is made up of 18 amino acids. V lost 0 bases and J 3 bases, leaving 15 bases between the germline ends. CDR1 is PRHDT and CDR2 is FYEKMQ in the germline V gene (reference sequence). In DNA, the CDR3 is TGTGCCAGCAGCTTAGGTCAGGTCACACCGGGTGGGGCCAACGTCCTGACTTTC. Residues: CASSLGQVTPGGANVLTF. The entire variable domain, with the rest obtained from reference TRBV13 and TRBJ2-6, is as follows: AAGVIQSPRHLIKEKRETATLKCYPIPRHDTVYWYQQGPGQDPQFLISFYEKMQSDKGSIPDRFSAQQFSDYHSELNMSSLELGDSALYFCASSLGQVTPGGANVLTFGAGSRLTVL.

This clonotype was detected only a few times. This chain links TRBV15 with TRBJ2-7; possibly TRBD2 for D (5 bases). V dropped 3 bases and J dropped 5 bases, with 17 bases sitting between them. Germline V CDR1 and CDR2: LNHNV, YYDKDF (reference sequence). There are 15 residues in the CDR3. CDR3 protein: CATSSTGIGVDEQYF. In DNA form, the CDR3 reads TGTGCCACCAGCAGTACCGGGATCGGGGTGGACGAGCAGTACTTC.

This clonotype was counted many times. The chain joins TRBV20-1 to TRBJ1-1, with no clear D. The CDR3 consists of 12 residues. Germline CDR1 DFQATT, CDR2 SNEGSKA (reference sequence). V gave up 2 bases and J gave up 3 bases, with 7 bases separating them. The CDR3 nucleotides are TGCAGTGCTAGATCGGGCTACACTGAAGCTTTCTTT. It yields the protein CSARSGYTEAFF.

The table lists this clonotype with a few counts. The rearrangement links TRBV7-8 to TRBJ2-5; 7 nucleotides agree with TRBD1. This CDR3 is 15 amino acids long. V shed 1 base and J 5 bases; nucleotides not matched to a gene: 7. Looked up from germline, CDR1 is SGHVS and CDR2 is FQNEAQ. In DNA, the CDR3 is TGTGCCAGCAGCTTAGGAGTAGGGGGCAGGGAGACCCAGTACTTC. Its translation: CASSLGVGGRETQYF.

The chain carries TRBV29-1 and TRBJ1-1, with D unresolved. Germline V gives CDR1 SQVTM, CDR2 ANQGSEA. V was trimmed by 3 bases and J by 1 base, leaving 9 bases between them. There are 13 residues in the CDR3. In DNA form, the CDR3 reads TGCAGCGTTGATAGGGCCGGGAACACTGAAGCTTTCTTT. This gives the protein CSVDRAGNTEAFF.

The chain links TRBV14 to TRBJ2-1, with D hard to call. Trimming pared 2 bases from V and 6 bases from J, leaving 8 bases between. The CDR3 is made up of 13 amino acids. In germline, CDR1 is SGHDN, CDR2 FVKESK. CDR3: CASSQFRSNEQFF. CDR3 sequence (DNA): TGTGCCAGCAGCCAATTCAGGAGCAATGAGCAGTTCTTC.

This clonotype was picked up a small number of times. The J gene is TRBJ2-5, the V gene TRBV29-1; possible D gene TRBD2, 6 bases. CDR3 length: 13 amino acids. In germline, CDR1 is SQVTM, CDR2 ANQGSEA. Trimming took off 1 base at V and 0 bases at J, with 6 bases between the two ends. The CDR3 sequence: CSVEGGDQETQYF. CDR3 nucleotides: TGCAGCGTTGAAGGGGGGGACCAAGAGACCCAGTACTTC.

DNA for the CDR3: TGTGCCAGCAAAAGGGACAATCGAAACACCATATATTTT. Translation gives CASKRDNRNTIYF. This chain connects TRBV6-1 to TRBJ1-3; TRBD1 might be the D (6 bases). V was pared by 7 bases and J by 5 bases, with 12 bases between. Germline V gene data show CDR1 as MNHNS and CDR2 as SASEGT. The CDR3 runs to 13 residues.

This rearrangement joins TRBV20-1 to TRBJ1-6; TRBD1 matches 9 bases. J lost 5 bases, V lost 4 bases, and 6 bases had no gene match. The CDR3 extends over 15 amino acids. The V gene's germline CDR1 is DFQATT and CDR2 SNEGSKA (reference sequence). The CDR3 region has the DNA TGCAGTGCTATGACAGGGGGATATAATAATTCACCCCTCCACTTT. It is translated as CSAMTGGYNNSPLHF.

The chain is built from TRBV29-1 and TRBJ2-1; the D gene is possibly TRBD2 (6 bases). Germline V gene data show CDR1 as SQVTM and CDR2 as ANQGSEA. Trimming removed 0 bases from V and 0 bases from J, with 12 bases in between. CDR3 length equals 16 residues. The CDR3 is CSVEDARESSYNEQFF. The CDR3 bases are TGCAGCGTTGAAGATGCACGGGAGAGCTCCTACAATGAGCAGTTCTTC.

There are many counts of this clonotype. The rearrangement joins TRBV9 to TRBJ1-6, with no clear D. The CDR3 is made up of 12 amino acids. Trimming cost V 3 bases and J 8 bases, with 6 bases left between them. Germline V CDR1 and CDR2: SGDLS, YYNGEE. CDR3 loop: CASSGRDSPLHF. CDR3 nucleotide sequence: TGTGCCAGCAGCGGCCGGGATTCACCCCTCCACTTT.

The chain combines TRBV4-3 with TRBJ2-3, with 11 bases lining up with TRBD2. Per germline, CDR1 LGHNA and CDR2 YSLEER. CDR3 length: 16 residues. J lost 3 bases, V lost 2 bases, and 4 bases had no gene match. CDR3 in amino acids: CASSQWTSGLTDTQYF. The CDR3 coding sequence is TGCGCCAGCAGCCAATGGACTAGCGGGTTAACAGATACGCAGTATTTT.

In this sample, this clonotype turned up many times. The chain is built from TRBV7-6 and TRBJ2-7, with a weak D call TRBD1 (6 bases). V lost 4 bases and J lost 0, with 13 bases in between. CDR1 and CDR2 (germline): SGHVS, FNYEAQ. The CDR3 runs to 15 residues. The CDR3 region has the DNA TGTGCCAGCAGCTCGCAGGGGCATTTCTCCTACGAGCAGTACTTC. Protein: CASSSQGHFSYEQYF.

The J gene is TRBJ1-3, the V gene TRBV3-1, with D unclear. CDR1 is LGHDT and CDR2 is YNNKEL in the germline V gene (reference sequence). The CDR3 spans 18 residues. V lost 2 bases and J 0 bases, leaving 17 bases between the germline ends. The CDR3: CASSQLFLSEVSGNTIYF. The CDR3 DNA sequence: TGTGCCAGCAGCCAACTATTCCTCAGTGAAGTCTCTGGAAACACCATATATTTT.

V is TRBV5-1 and J is TRBJ2-7, with 7 positions matching TRBD1. The trim removed 7 bases at V and 1 base at J, leaving 5 bases unmatched. There are 13 residues in the CDR3. Germline V gives CDR1 SGHRS, CDR2 YFSETQ. CDR3 amino acids: CASGTDPSYEQYF. CDR3 sequence (DNA): TGCGCCAGCGGGACAGACCCTTCCTACGAGCAGTACTTC.

This clonotype was seen many times. CDR3 region: CSAKSLRDTSTDTQYF. In DNA, the CDR3 is TGCAGTGCTAAGTCGCTCCGGGACACCAGCACAGATACGCAGTATTTT. J is TRBJ2-3 and V is TRBV20-1, with D possibly being TRBD1 (6 bases). The CDR3 runs 16 residues. From germline, CDR1 is DFQATT and CDR2 SNEGSKA (reference sequence). V shed 4 bases and J shed 0 bases, with 17 bases lying between them.